Sequencing of this T cell receptor beta chain was carried out in a study of T cells in Graves' hyperthyroidism and ophthalmopathy. Findings and caveats of the study: Most thyroid-expanded clonotypes above 0.001 were also found in blood.

Patients showing uncontrolled infection, other autoimmune disease, pregnancy or lactation were ineligible. Fresh 10 ml peripheral blood yielded PBMCs. There were TCR beta CDR3 regions amplified from RNA transcripts. The primer set for the first-round RT-PCR of the TCR CDR3 was HTBI. TCRdb redid the calling of the multiplex PCR reads with MiXCR, one entry per CDR3 protein. The table includes under 250,000 distinct CDR3 sequences, approximately 23% detected once. The CDR3 contains 16 residues. V was cut by 0 bases and J by 7 bases, with 20 bases left in between. Per the germline V gene, CDR1 is SGHRS and CDR2 is YFSETQ. This clonotype was picked up many times. Its antigen is unidentified.

The TCR originated in a woman aged 40 to 50 with Graves' ophthalmopathy. The genes are TRBV5-1 and TRBJ2-7; D possibly corresponds to TRBD2 (6 bases). The sequencing sample was made of blood. The CDR3 region is CASSLGLAQNTGEQYF. CDR3 nucleotides: TGCGCCAGCAGCTTGGGGCTAGCGCAAAACACGGGGGAGCAGTACTTC. Drawing the rest from reference TRBV5-1 and TRBJ2-7, the complete variable domain is KAGVTQTPRYLIKTRGQQVTLSCSPISGHRSVSWYQQTPGQGLQFLFEYFSETQRNKGNFPGRFSGRQFSNSRSEMNVSTLELGDSALYLCASSLGLAQNTGEQYFGPGTRLTVT.